This entry is about one T cell receptor (beta chain). Its specificity is not known. These data belong to a study of T-cell memory formation after mild COVID-19. On the study more broadly: Most TCR clusters belonged to a single donor.

The V gene lost 2 bases and the J gene lost 2 bases, with 17 bases spanning the gap. Germline lookup yields CDR1 MNHEY and CDR2 SVGAGI. The CDR3 contains 17 residues. TCR alpha and TCR beta cDNA libraries carrying sample barcodes and UMIs were produced by 5'RACE using constant-segment primers. TCRdb itself ran the 5' RACE reads through MiXCR, one entry per CDR3 protein. The sample lists around 390,000 distinct CDR3 sequences, around a sixth occurring once. The study, taken as a whole, reports: Memory from before infection featured some responding clones, which suggests cross-reactive memory joined. CD4+ contracting clones lay mainly in CM and EM, CD8+ ones in EMRA.

The rearrangement joins TRBV6-5 to TRBJ2-3; perhaps TRBD1 as D (5 bases). The TCR sequence derives from a man aged 18-30 years who had mild COVID-19 (a few samples of this study predate the infection). Cell type and time point are not known. Sequencing was done on a sample of PBMCs or a T cell subset sorted from them (not recorded which). The DNA for the CDR3 is TGTGCCAGCAGTTACGGGGTCCCAGGGCTTAACACAGATACGCAGTATTTT. Protein: CASSYGVPGLNTDTQYF.